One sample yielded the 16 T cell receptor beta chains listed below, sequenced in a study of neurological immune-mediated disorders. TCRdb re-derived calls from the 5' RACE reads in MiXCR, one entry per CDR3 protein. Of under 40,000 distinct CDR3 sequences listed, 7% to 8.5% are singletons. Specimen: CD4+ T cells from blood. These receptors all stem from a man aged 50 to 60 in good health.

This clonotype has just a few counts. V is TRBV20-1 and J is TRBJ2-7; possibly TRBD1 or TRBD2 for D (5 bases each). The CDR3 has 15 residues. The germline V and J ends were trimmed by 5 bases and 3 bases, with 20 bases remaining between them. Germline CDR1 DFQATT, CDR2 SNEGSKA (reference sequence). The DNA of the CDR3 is TGCAGTGCTCAGAATCCCCGGGACGGACTCTACGAGCAGTACTTC. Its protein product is CSAQNPRDGLYEQYF.

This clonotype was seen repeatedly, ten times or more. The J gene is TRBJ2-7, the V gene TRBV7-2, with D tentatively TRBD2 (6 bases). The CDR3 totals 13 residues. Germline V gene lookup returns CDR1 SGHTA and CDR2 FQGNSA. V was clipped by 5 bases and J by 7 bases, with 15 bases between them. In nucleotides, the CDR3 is TGTGCCAGCAGCCCGCCATCGGGGAGGGAGCAGTACTTC. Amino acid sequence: CASSPPSGREQYF.

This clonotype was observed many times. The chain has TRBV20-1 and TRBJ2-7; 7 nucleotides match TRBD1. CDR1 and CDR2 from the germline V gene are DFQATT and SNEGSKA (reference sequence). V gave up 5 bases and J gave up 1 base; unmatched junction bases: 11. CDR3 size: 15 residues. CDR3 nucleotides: TGCAGTGCTCGGATAGGGACAGAGCTTTCCTACGAGCAGTACTTC. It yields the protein CSARIGTELSYEQYF.

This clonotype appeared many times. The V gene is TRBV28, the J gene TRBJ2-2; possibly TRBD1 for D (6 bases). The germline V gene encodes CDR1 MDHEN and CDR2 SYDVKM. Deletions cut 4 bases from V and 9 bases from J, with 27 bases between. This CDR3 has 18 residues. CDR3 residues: CASSSPAGTIGLVRELFF. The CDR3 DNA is TGTGCCAGCAGTTCCCCGGCTGGGACAATCGGATTGGTCCGGGAGCTGTTTTTT.

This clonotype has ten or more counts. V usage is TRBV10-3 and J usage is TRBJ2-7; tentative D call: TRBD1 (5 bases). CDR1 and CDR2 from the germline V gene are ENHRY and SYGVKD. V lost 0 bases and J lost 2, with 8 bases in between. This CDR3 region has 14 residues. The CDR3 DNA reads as TGTGCCATCAGTGAGTCCAGGGAAGCCTACGAGCAGTACTTC. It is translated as CAISESREAYEQYF.

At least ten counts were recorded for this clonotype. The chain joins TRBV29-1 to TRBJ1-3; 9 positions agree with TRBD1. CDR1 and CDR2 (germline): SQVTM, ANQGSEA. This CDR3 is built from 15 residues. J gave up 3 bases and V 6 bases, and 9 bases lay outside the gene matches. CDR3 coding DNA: TGCAGCGTCGGTCCGGGACAGGGTGGTGGAAACACCATATATTTT. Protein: CSVGPGQGGGNTIYF.

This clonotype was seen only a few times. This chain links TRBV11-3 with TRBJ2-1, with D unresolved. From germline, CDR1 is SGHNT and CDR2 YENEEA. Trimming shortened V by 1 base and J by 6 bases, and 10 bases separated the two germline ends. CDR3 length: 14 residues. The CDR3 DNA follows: TGTGCCAGCAGCTTAGGTCGGGTCCCCAATGAGCAGTTCTTC. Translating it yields CASSLGRVPNEQFF.

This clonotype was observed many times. The CDR3 DNA follows: TGTGCCAGCAGCAACCGCATACAAGGGGATAGCAATCAGCCCCAGCATTTT. This codes for CASSNRIQGDSNQPQHF. The chain is built from TRBV5-5 and TRBJ1-5; tentatively, D is TRBD1 (5 bases). The CDR3 runs 17 residues. Trimming pared 4 bases from V and 0 bases from J, leaving 17 bases between. Germline V gene data show CDR1 as SGHKS and CDR2 as YYEKEE (reference sequence). Full variable domain (remainder filled in from reference TRBV5-5 and TRBJ1-5): DAGVTQSPTHLIKTRGQQVTLRCSPISGHKSVSWYQQVLGQGPQFIFQYYEKEERGRGNFPDRFSARQFPNYSSELNVNALLLGDSALYLCASSNRIQGDSNQPQHFGDGTRLSIL.

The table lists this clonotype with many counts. The CDR3 DNA sequence: TGCGCCAGCAAGGAGCGGGATACCGGGGAGCTGTTTTTT. It codes for CASKERDTGELFF. This rearrangement joins TRBV5-1 to TRBJ2-2; 7 bases align to TRBD2. The germline gives CDR1 SGHRS, CDR2 YFSETQ. The CDR3 runs to 13 residues. J was trimmed by 5 bases and V by 6 bases; bases with no gene match: 4.

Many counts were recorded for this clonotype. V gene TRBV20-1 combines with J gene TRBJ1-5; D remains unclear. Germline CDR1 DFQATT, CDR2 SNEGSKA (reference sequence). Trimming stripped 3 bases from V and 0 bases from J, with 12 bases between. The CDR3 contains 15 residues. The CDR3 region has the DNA TGCAGTGCTAGGCGGGCAGATGATAGCAATCAGCCCCAGCATTTT. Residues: CSARRADDSNQPQHF.

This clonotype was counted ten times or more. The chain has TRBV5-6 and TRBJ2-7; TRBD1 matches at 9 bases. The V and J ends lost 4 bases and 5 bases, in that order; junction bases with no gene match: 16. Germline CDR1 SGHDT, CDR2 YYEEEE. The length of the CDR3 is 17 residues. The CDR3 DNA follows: TGTGCCAGCAGCCGAGACAGGGGGGGATCTACCGTCAACGAGCAGTACTTC. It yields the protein CASSRDRGGSTVNEQYF.

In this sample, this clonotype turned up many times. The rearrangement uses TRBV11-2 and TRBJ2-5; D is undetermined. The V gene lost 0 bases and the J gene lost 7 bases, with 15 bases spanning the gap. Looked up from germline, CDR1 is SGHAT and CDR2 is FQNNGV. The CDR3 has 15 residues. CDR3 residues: CASSLEYSRVVTQYF. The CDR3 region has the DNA TGTGCCAGCAGCTTAGAATACAGCCGTGTGGTGACCCAGTACTTC.

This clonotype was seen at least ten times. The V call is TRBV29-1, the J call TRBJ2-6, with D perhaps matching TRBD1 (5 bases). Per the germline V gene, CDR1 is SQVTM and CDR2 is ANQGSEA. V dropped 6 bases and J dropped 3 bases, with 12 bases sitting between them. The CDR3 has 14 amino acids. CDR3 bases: TGCAGCGTCGGCCAGGGTGGTGGGGCCAACGTCCTGACTTTC. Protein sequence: CSVGQGGGANVLTF.

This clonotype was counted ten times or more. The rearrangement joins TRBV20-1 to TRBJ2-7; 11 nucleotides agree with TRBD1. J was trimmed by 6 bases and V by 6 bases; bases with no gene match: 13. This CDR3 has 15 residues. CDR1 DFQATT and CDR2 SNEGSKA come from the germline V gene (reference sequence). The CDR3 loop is CSAGQGARPLLEQYF. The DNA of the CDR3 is TGCAGTGCCGGACAGGGGGCGCGCCCCCTACTCGAGCAGTACTTC.

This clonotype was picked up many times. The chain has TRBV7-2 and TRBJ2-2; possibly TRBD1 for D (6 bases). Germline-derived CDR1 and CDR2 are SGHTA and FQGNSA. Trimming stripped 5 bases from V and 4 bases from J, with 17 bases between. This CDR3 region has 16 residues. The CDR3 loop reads CASSLDFRRGTGELFF. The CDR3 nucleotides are TGTGCCAGCAGCCTCGATTTCCGCAGGGGCACCGGGGAGCTGTTTTTT.

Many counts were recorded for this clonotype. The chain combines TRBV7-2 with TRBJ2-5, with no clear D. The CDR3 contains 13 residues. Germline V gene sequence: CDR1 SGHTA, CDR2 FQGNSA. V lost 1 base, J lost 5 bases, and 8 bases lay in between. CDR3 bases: TGTGCCAGCAGCTTAGGGCTAGTCGAGACCCAGTACTTC. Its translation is CASSLGLVETQYF.